Shown below are 25 T cell receptor beta chains from a single sample sequenced in a study of lymphopenia after photon versus proton radiotherapy. The data were produced by immunoSEQ multiplex PCR, yet TCRdb's version contains in-frame clones alone and is incomplete. The table lists fewer than 30,000 clones, more than 75% of them singletons, with under 0.9% in the top ten. This material consisted of peripheral blood, taken from a patient treated with photon-based radiotherapy. The receptor source for this set is a woman in her forties or fifties with cholangiocarcinoma.

The CDR3 spells CASSPRGMTYNSPLHF. In nucleotides, the CDR3 is TGTGCCAGCAGTCCCAGGGGGATGACCTATAATTCACCCCTCCACTTT. The rearrangement joins TRBV27 to TRBJ1-6, with 7 nucleotides matching TRBD1. Germline values: CDR1 MNHEY, CDR2 SMNVEV (reference sequence). CDR3 length equals 16 residues. V dropped 5 bases and J dropped 2; count of bases not matched to a gene: 6.

The rearrangement joins TRBV5-4 to TRBJ2-5; D unresolved. Germline V gene sequence: CDR1 SGHNT, CDR2 YYREEE (reference sequence). V lost 1 base and J lost 5, with 9 bases in between. This CDR3 has 13 amino acids. The DNA for the CDR3 is TGTGCCAGCAGCTTGATCCTAGACGAGACCCAGTACTTC. Amino acid sequence: CASSLILDETQYF.

The chain links TRBV30 to TRBJ1-3; no firm D call. Trimming removed 3 bases from V and 4 bases from J, with 13 bases in between. Looked up from germline, CDR1 is GTSNPN and CDR2 is SVGIG (reference sequence). The length of the CDR3 is 14 residues. The CDR3 DNA is TGTGCCTGGAGGATTGCGGCAGCAGGAAACACCATATATTTT. Its protein is CAWRIAAAGNTIYF.

The rearrangement joins TRBV5-1 to TRBJ1-2; no definite D call. Trimming left V 3 bases short and J 3 bases short, with 9 bases between. The CDR3 spans 13 residues. Germline V CDR1 and CDR2: SGHRS, YFSETQ. CDR3 in amino acids: CASSSGDHYGYTF. DNA for the CDR3: TGCGCCAGCAGCTCTGGGGATCACTATGGCTACACCTTC.

The chain links TRBV15 to TRBJ2-1; D unclear. This CDR3 region has 15 residues. Germline loops: CDR1 LNHNV, CDR2 YYDKDF (reference sequence). Deletions cut 8 bases from V and 3 bases from J, with 17 bases between. The CDR3: CATATAVGRYNEQFF. In DNA, the CDR3 is TGTGCCACCGCTACCGCAGTGGGTCGCTACAATGAGCAGTTCTTC.

The rearrangement links TRBV18 to TRBJ2-5; D might be TRBD2 (7 bases). Trimming removed 0 bases at V and 5 bases at J, with 19 bases between. The V gene's germline CDR1 is KGHSH and CDR2 LQKENI. There are 17 residues in the CDR3. CDR3 coding DNA: TGTGCCAGCTCACCACCTGTAGGCGGGGGCCCCTCGGAGACCCAGTACTTC. Protein product: CASSPPVGGGPSETQYF.

The table lists this clone with a few counts. The chain combines TRBV7-9 with TRBJ1-2, with TRBD1 as a possible D gene (6 bases). The CDR3 is 16 amino acids. Germline V gives CDR1 SEHNR, CDR2 FQNEAQ (reference sequence). Trimming stripped 5 bases from V and 4 bases from J, with 20 bases between. The CDR3 bases are TGTGCCAGCAGCGCAGGGGTGTGGAGAGGTGGCTATGGCTACACCTTC. Encoded protein: CASSAGVWRGGYGYTF. Based on the CDR3 plus reference TRBV7-9 and TRBJ1-2, the full variable domain is DTGVSQNPRHKITKRGQNVTFRCDPISEHNRLYWYRQTLGQGPEFLTYFQNEAQLEKSRLLSDRFSAERPKGSFSTLEIQRTEQGDSAMYLCASSAGVWRGGYGYTFGSGTRLTVV.

This clone has just one count. The rearrangement links TRBV19 to TRBJ2-7, with TRBD1 matching 9 bases. Germline CDR1 is LNHDA and CDR2 is SQIVND (reference sequence). With 4 bases clipped from V and 5 bases from J, the junction kept 6 bases outside the gene matches. The CDR3 consists of 14 residues. The CDR3 here is CASSTGTGIHEQYF. In DNA, the CDR3 is TGTGCCAGTAGTACCGGGACAGGGATCCACGAGCAGTACTTC.

V is TRBV4-3 and J is TRBJ1-1; D possibly corresponds to TRBD1 (5 bases). The CDR3 consists of 16 residues. From germline, CDR1 is LGHNA and CDR2 YSLEER. Trimming left V 0 bases short and J 6 bases short, with 17 bases between. The DNA for the CDR3 is TGCGCCAGCAGCCAAGACGGGAGGCAGGGAAGGTCTGAAGCTTTCTTT. Residues: CASSQDGRQGRSEAFF.

This clone was counted only a few times. This chain connects TRBV19 to TRBJ1-5; D unresolved. This CDR3 spans 12 amino acids. Germline loops: CDR1 LNHDA, CDR2 SQIVND (reference sequence). The germline V and J ends were trimmed by 3 bases and 5 bases, with 5 bases remaining between them. The CDR3, as DNA: TGTGCCAGTAGTATCGGGGATCAGCCCCAGCATTTT. This encodes CASSIGDQPQHF. The variable domain in full, with the rest retrieved from reference TRBV19 and TRBJ1-5, is DGGITQSPKYLFRKEGQNVTLSCEQNLNHDAMYWYRQDPGQGLRLIYYSQIVNDFQKGDIAEGYSVSREKKESFPLTVTSAQKNPTAFYLCASSIGDQPQHFGDGTRLSIL.

V and J are TRBV4-1 and TRBJ2-5; 12 positions agree with TRBD2. Germline CDR1 MGHRA, CDR2 YSYEKL. Trimming took 0 bases from V and 5 from J; bases not matched to a gene: 4. CDR3 length equals 16 residues. This chain's CDR3 is CASSQDPSGGVETQYF. Written as DNA, the CDR3 is TGCGCCAGCAGCCAAGATCCTAGCGGGGGGGTGGAGACCCAGTACTTC.

The V and J genes are TRBV6-5 and TRBJ1-1; 7 positions agree with TRBD1. This CDR3 region has 15 residues. The J segment lost 7 bases and the V segment lost 0 bases, leaving 8 bases of the junction unmatched. Germline V gene sequence: CDR1 MNHEY, CDR2 SVGAGI. Written as DNA, the CDR3 is TGTGCCAGCAGTTACTCGAATAACAGGGGCATTGAAGCTTTCTTT. The encoded protein is CASSYSNNRGIEAFF.

The chain recombines TRBV10-2 with TRBJ2-1; possible D gene TRBD2, 7 bases. V was shortened by 3 bases and J by 6 bases, with 12 bases between the two germline ends. Germline CDR1 reads WSHSY; CDR2 reads SAAADI. The CDR3 is made up of 14 amino acids. CDR3 sequence: CASSDEGEGNEQFF. The DNA for the CDR3 is TGCGCCAGCAGTGACGAGGGGGAGGGCAATGAGCAGTTCTTC.

This rearrangement joins TRBV19 to TRBJ2-3, with TRBD2 matching 10 bases. Looked up from germline, CDR1 is LNHDA and CDR2 is SQIVND (reference sequence). The CDR3 loop spans 15 amino acids. Trimming took 7 bases from V and 2 from J; bases not matched to a gene: 6. CDR3 nucleotide sequence: TGTGCCAGTACACAGCGGGGGGGTTACACAGATACGCAGTATTTT. Translated, it gives CASTQRGGYTDTQYF.

The rearrangement joins TRBV6-5 to TRBJ1-1; D gene unclear. Germline V gene data show CDR1 as MNHEY and CDR2 as SVGAGI. Trimming took off 8 bases at V and 10 bases at J, with 14 bases between the two ends. The CDR3 is 11 amino acids. In DNA form, the CDR3 reads TGTGCCAGCGCATCACTTTCTAGAGCTTTCTTT. Protein sequence: CASASLSRAFF.

The chain combines TRBV6-5 with TRBJ1-1, with a tentative D call TRBD1 (6 bases). V gave up 5 bases and J gave up 6 bases, with 19 bases separating them. Germline values: CDR1 MNHEY, CDR2 SVGAGI. The CDR3 totals 15 residues. CDR3: CASSMNRVGGPEAFF. Written as DNA, the CDR3 is TGTGCCAGCAGTATGAACAGGGTGGGGGGACCTGAAGCTTTCTTT.

CDR3 amino acids: CASSLGQGLSYTF. The CDR3 DNA follows: TGTGCCAGCAGCTTAGGACAGGGGTTGAGCTACACCTTC. The chain joins TRBV5-6 to TRBJ1-2; 9 positions match TRBD1. Germline CDR1 is SGHDT and CDR2 is YYEEEE. Trimming took 2 bases from V and 9 from J; bases not matched to a gene: 5. This CDR3 comprises 13 residues.

The gene calls are TRBV5-1 and TRBJ1-4; D possibly corresponds to TRBD1 (6 bases). V was clipped by 3 bases and J by 0 bases, with 18 bases between them. Per germline, CDR1 SGHRS and CDR2 YFSETQ. This CDR3 contains 18 residues. CDR3 sequence reads: CASSSRGATVATNEKLFF. CDR3 sequence (DNA): TGCGCCAGCAGCTCAAGGGGGGCCACGGTTGCAACTAATGAAAAACTGTTTTTT.

The V gene is TRBV6-5, the J gene TRBJ1-2; D possibly corresponds to TRBD1 (6 bases). Germline values: CDR1 MNHEY, CDR2 SVGAGI. This CDR3 contains 14 residues. The ends were cut back, 5 bases at V and 8 bases at J, with 18 bases in the middle. CDR3: CASSLMTGIKGYTF. The CDR3 coding sequence is TGTGCCAGCAGTCTAATGACAGGAATAAAGGGCTACACCTTC.

This sequence joins TRBV2 and TRBJ1-2; unclear D gene. Trimming stripped 5 bases from V and 7 bases from J, with 17 bases between. The CDR3 runs to 14 residues. CDR1 and CDR2 (germline): SNHLY, FYNNEI. The CDR3: CASSPLRVVSGYTF. CDR3 coding DNA: TGTGCCAGCAGTCCATTGCGGGTTGTGTCTGGCTACACCTTC. Combining the CDR3 with reference TRBV2 and TRBJ1-2 gives the whole variable domain EPEVTQTPSHQVTQMGQEVILRCVPISNHLYFYWYRQILGQKVEFLVSFYNNEISEKSEIFDDQFSVERPDGSNFTLKIRSTKLEDSAMYFCASSPLRVVSGYTFGSGTRLTVV.

The chain uses TRBV4-1 and TRBJ2-3, with D perhaps matching TRBD1 or TRBD2 (6 bases each). V was cut by 1 base and J by 5 bases, with 19 bases left in between. The CDR3 sequence is 17 residues long. Germline CDR1 and CDR2: MGHRA and YSYEKL. The CDR3 spells CASSQVPVGGRGDTQYF. The DNA of the CDR3 is TGCGCCAGCAGCCAAGTTCCCGTGGGGGGCAGAGGAGATACGCAGTATTTT.

CDR3 DNA sequence: TGTGCCTGGAGAGGCTATGGCTACACCTTC. Its translation is CAWRGYGYTF. The chain carries TRBV30 and TRBJ1-2; no reliable D call. This CDR3 has 10 amino acids. The V end was cut by 3 bases, the J end by 4 bases, with 3 bases between. Germline values: CDR1 GTSNPN, CDR2 SVGIG (reference sequence).

The chain has TRBV6-5 and TRBJ2-3; maybe TRBD2 (7 bases). This CDR3 comprises 15 residues. V was shortened by 8 bases and J by 2 bases, with 17 bases between the two germline ends. CDR1 and CDR2 from the germline V gene are MNHEY and SVGAGI. The DNA of the CDR3 is TGTGCCAGCTCCTCCGAGGGGGGGAACACAGATACGCAGTATTTT. It codes for CASSSEGGNTDTQYF.

CDR3 DNA sequence: TGTGCCAGCAGTTTCTGGACATCTACGATCAATCAGCCCCAGCATTTT. Its protein is CASSFWTSTINQPQHF. The chain has TRBV28 and TRBJ1-5, with a possible D match to TRBD1 (5 bases). The CDR3 is made up of 16 amino acids. V was cut by 3 bases and J by 3 bases, with 15 bases left in between. Germline V gene data show CDR1 as MDHEN and CDR2 as SYDVKM. The full variable domain, with the rest looked up from reference TRBV28 and TRBJ1-5, is DVKVTQSSRYLVKRTGEKVFLECVQDMDHENMFWYRQDPGLGLRLIYFSYDVKMKEKGDIPEGYSVSREKKERFSLILESASTNQTSMYLCASSFWTSTINQPQHFGDGTRLSIL.

The chain has TRBV19 and TRBJ2-1; 10 nucleotides line up with TRBD1. Trimming at V came to 4 bases and at J to 4 bases, leaving 4 bases not matched to a gene. Per the germline V gene, CDR1 is LNHDA and CDR2 is SQIVND (reference sequence). The CDR3 totals 15 residues. CDR3 residues: CASSKTGGGYNEQFF. The CDR3 DNA follows: TGTGCCAGTAGTAAGACAGGGGGCGGATACAATGAGCAGTTCTTC.